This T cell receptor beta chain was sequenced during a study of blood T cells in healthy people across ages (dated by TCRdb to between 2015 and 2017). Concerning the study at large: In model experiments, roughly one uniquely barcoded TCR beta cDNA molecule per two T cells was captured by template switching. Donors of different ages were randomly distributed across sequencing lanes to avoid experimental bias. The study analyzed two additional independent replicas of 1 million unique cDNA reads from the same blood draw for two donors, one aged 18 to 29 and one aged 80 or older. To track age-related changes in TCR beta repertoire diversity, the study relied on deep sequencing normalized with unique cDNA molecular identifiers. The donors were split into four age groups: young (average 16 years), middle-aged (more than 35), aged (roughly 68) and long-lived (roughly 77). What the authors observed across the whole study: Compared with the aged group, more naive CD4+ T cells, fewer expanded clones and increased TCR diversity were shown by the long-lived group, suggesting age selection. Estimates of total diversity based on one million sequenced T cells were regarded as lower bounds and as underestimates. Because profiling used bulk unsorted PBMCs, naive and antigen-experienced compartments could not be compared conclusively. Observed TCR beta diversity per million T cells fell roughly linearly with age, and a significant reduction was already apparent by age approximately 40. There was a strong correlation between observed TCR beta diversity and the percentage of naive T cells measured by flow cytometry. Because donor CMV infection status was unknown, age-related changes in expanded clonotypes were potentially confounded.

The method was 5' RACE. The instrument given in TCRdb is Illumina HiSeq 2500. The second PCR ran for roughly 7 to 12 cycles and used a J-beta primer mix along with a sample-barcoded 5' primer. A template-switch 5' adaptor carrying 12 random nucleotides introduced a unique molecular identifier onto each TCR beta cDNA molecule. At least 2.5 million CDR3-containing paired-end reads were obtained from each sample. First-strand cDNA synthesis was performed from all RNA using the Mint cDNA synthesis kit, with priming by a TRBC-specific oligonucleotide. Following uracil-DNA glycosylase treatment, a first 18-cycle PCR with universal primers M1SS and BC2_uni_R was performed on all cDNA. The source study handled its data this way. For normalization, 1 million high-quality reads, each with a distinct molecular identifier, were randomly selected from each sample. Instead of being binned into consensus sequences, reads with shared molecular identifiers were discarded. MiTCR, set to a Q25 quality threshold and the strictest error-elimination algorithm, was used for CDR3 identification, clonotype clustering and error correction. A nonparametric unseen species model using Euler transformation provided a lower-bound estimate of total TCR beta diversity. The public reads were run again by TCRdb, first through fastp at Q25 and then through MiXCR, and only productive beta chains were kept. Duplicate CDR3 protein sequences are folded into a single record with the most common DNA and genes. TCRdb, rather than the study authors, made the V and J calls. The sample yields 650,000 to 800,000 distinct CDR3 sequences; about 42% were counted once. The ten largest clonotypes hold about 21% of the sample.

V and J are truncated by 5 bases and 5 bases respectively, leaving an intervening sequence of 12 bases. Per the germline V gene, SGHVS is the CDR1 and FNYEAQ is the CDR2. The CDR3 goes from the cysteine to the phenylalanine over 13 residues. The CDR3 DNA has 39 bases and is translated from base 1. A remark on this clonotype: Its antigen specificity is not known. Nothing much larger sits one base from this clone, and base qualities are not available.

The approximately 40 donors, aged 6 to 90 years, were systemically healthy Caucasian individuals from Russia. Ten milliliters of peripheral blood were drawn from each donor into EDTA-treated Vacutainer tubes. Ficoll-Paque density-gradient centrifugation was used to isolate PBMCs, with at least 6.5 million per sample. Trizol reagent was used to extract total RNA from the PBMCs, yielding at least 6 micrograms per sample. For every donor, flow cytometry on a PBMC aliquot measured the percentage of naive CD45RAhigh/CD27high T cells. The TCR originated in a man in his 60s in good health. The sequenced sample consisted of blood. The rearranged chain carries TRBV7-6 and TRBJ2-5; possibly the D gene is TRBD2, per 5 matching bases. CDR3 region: CASSQLGLETQYF. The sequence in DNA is TGTGCCAGCAGCCAACTAGGTTTGGAGACCCAGTACTTC.